This T cell receptor (beta chain) stems from a study of vaccination and CD4 T cells after COVID-19. Study-wide context: Cells were stimulated with overlapping spike peptide pools from SARS-CoV-2, HCoV-NL63, HCoV-OC43 and HCoV-229E. Whole-study findings and limits: The great majority, 304 of 307 vaccine-specific clones, proved spike mono-reactive in convalescent patients. Median numbers of SARS-CoV-2-reactive clonotypes increased from approximately 23 to 38 (not a significant change).

Cultured CD4+ T-cell DNA underwent Oncomine TCR Beta short-read sequencing. TCRdb itself ran the PCR reads through MiXCR, one entry per CDR3 protein. The sample records about 7,400 distinct CDR3 sequences, 37% being singletons. This clonotype was counted a few times. The antigen remains undetermined. As to treatment: approximately nine-day PBMC culture with coronavirus spike peptide pools or control peptides (ViraFEST assay). One should note that the unexposed donor's CD4+ T cells were collected before the COVID-19 pandemic (2011-2018). The CDR3 runs to 16 residues. Losses at the gene ends were 2 bases for V and 7 bases for J; bases not matched to a gene: 9. From germline, CDR1 is SGHTA and CDR2 FQGNSA.

The V call is TRBV7-2, the J call TRBJ2-1; 9 nucleotides align to TRBD2. Sample: CD4+ T cells from blood, cultured in vitro. The TCR comes from a human donor in good health. CDR3 sequence: CASSLSAGGVVNEQFF. CDR3 bases: TGTGCCAGCAGCTTAAGCGCGGGAGGGGTGGTTAATGAGCAGTTCTTC.